What follows is one T cell receptor (beta chain) and its context. CDR3 length: 16 amino acids. The V end lost 4 bases, the J end lost 2 bases, and 13 bases lay between the germline ends. The germline gives CDR1 SGHRS, CDR2 YFSETQ. Data came from immunoSEQ multiplex PCR; TCRdb stores just in-frame clones and leaves some out. The sample comprises 70,000 to 95,000 clones, under 90% of which are singletons, and over 10% rests with the top ten. This sample is part of a study of blood T cell repertoires in COVID-19. The wider study: PBMCs, B-cell-depleted T cells, or T cells provided the cDNA or gDNA that made up the material.

The sample comprised peripheral blood. This receptor was obtained from a human donor in a cohort sampled during active COVID-19. The gene calls are TRBV5-1 and TRBJ1-6, with a tentative D call TRBD1 (5 bases). The CDR3 DNA sequence: TGCGCCAGCAGCCCGGGTGGGGCTACCTATAATTCACCCCTCCACTTT. Translation: CASSPGGATYNSPLHF. Full variable domain (missing parts from reference TRBV5-1 and TRBJ1-6): KAGVTQTPRYLIKTRGQQVTLSCSPISGHRSVSWYQQTPGQGLQFLFEYFSETQRNKGNFPGRFSGRQFSNSRSEMNVSTLELGDSALYLCASSPGGATYNSPLHFGNGTRLTVT.